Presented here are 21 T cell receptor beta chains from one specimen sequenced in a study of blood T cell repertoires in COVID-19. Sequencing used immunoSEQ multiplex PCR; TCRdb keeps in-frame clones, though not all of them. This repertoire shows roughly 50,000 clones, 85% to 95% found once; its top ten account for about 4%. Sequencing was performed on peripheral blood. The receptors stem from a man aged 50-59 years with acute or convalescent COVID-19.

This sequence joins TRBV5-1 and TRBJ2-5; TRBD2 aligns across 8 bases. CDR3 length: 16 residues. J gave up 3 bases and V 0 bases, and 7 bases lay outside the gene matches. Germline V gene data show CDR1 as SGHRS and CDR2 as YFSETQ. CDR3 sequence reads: CASSLASSGVKETQYF. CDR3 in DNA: TGCGCCAGCAGCTTGGCTAGTAGCGGGGTGAAAGAGACCCAGTACTTC.

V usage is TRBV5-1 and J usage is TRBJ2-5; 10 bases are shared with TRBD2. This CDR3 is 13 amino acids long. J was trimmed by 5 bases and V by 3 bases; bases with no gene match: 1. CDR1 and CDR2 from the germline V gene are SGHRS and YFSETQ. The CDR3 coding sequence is TGCGCCAGCAGCTCAGCGGGAGGGGAGACCCAGTACTTC. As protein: CASSSAGGETQYF. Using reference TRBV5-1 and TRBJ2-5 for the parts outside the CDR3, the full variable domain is KAGVTQTPRYLIKTRGQQVTLSCSPISGHRSVSWYQQTPGQGLQFLFEYFSETQRNKGNFPGRFSGRQFSNSRSEMNVSTLELGDSALYLCASSSAGGETQYFGPGTRLLVL.

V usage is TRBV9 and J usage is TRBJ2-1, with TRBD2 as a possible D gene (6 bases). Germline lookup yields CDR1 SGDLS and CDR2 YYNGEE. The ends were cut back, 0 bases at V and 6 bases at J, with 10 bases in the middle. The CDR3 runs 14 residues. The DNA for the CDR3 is TGTGCCAGCAGCGTAGTGGTGGGGGGCAATGAGCAGTTCTTC. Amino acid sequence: CASSVVVGGNEQFF.

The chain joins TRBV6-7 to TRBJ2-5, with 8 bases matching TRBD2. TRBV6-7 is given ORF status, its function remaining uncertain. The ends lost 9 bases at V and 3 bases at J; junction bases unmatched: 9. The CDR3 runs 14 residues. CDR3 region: CASPTSGPEETQYF. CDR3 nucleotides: TGTGCCAGTCCTACTAGCGGCCCGGAAGAGACCCAGTACTTC.

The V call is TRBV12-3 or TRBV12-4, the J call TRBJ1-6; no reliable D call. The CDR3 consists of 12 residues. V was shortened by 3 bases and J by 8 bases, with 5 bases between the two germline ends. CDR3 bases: TGTGCCAGCAGTTTCGGGGATTCACCCCTCCACTTT. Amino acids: CASSFGDSPLHF.

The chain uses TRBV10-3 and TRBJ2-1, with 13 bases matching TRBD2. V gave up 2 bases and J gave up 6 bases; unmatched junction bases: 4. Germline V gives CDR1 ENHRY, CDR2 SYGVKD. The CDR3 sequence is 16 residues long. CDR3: CAISEQLAGGGNEQFF. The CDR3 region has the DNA TGTGCCATCAGTGAGCAACTAGCGGGAGGGGGCAATGAGCAGTTCTTC.

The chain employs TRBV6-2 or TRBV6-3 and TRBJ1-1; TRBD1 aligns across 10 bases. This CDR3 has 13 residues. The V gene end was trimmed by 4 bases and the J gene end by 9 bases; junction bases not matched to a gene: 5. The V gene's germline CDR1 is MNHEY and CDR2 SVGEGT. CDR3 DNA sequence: TGTGCCAGCAGTTTGGACAGGGGGGGGAAAGCTTTCTTT. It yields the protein CASSLDRGGKAFF.

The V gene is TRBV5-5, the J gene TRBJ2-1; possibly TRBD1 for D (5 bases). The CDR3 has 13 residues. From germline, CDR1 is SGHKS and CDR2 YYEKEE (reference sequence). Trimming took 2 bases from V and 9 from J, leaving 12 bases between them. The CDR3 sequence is CASSLPQGGEQFF. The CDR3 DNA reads TGTGCCAGCAGCTTACCCCAGGGCGGTGAGCAGTTCTTC.

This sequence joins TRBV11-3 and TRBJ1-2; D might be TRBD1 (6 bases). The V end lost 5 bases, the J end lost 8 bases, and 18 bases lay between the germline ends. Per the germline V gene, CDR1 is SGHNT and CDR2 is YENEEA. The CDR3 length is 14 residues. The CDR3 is CASSPRGSGSGYTF. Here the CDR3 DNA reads TGTGCCAGCAGCCCGAGGGGGTCAGGCTCGGGCTACACCTTC.

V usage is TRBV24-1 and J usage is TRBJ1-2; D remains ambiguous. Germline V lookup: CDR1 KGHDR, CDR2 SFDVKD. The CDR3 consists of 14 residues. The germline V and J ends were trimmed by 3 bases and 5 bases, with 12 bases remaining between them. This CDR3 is CATSDPTELYGYTF. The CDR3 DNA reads TGTGCCACCAGTGATCCCACAGAGCTGTATGGCTACACCTTC.

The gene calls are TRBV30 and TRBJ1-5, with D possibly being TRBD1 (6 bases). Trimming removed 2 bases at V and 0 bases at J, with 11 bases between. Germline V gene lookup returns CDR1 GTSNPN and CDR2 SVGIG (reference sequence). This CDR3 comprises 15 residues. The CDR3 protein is CAWSKGDYSNQPQHF. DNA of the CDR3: TGTGCCTGGAGTAAGGGGGATTATAGCAATCAGCCCCAGCATTTT. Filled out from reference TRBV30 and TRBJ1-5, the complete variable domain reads SQTIHQWPATLVQPVGSPLSLECTVEGTSNPNLYWYRQAAGRGLQLLFYSVGIGQISSEVPQNLSASRPQDRQFILSSKKLLLSDSGFYLCAWSKGDYSNQPQHFGDGTRLSIL.

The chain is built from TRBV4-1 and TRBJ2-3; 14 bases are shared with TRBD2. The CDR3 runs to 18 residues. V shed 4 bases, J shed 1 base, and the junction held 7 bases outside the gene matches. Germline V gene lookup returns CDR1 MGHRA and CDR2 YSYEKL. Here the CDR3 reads CASSRRLAGGRGTDTQYF. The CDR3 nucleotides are TGCGCCAGCAGCCGTCGACTAGCGGGAGGGCGGGGCACAGATACGCAGTATTTT.

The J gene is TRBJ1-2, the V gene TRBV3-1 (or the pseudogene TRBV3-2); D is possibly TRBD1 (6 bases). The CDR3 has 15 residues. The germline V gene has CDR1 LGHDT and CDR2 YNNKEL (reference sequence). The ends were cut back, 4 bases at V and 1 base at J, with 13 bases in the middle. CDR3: CASSPASGVNYGYTF. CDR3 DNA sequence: TGTGCCAGCAGCCCTGCCTCAGGGGTTAACTATGGCTACACCTTC.

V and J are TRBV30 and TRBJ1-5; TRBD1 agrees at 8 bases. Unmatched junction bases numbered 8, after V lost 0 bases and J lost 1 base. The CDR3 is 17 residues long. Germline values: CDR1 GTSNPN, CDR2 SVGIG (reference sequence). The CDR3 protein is CAWSVGTGPESNQPQHF. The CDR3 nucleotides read TGTGCCTGGAGTGTCGGGACAGGACCCGAGAGCAATCAGCCCCAGCATTTT.

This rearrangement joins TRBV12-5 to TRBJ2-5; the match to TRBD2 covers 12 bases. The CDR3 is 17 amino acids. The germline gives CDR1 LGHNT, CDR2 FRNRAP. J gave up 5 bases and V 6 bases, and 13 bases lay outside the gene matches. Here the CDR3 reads CASGFETSGRHPETQYF. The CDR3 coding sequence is TGTGCTAGTGGCTTTGAGACTAGCGGGAGACATCCGGAGACCCAGTACTTC. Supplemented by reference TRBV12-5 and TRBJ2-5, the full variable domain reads DARVTQTPRHKVTEMGQEVTMRCQPILGHNTVFWYRQTMMQGLELLAYFRNRAPLDDSGMPKDRFSAEMPDATLATLKIQPSEPRDSAVYFCASGFETSGRHPETQYFGPGTRLLVL.

In nucleotides, the CDR3 is TGTGCCAGTAGTACCCAACCAGGACTGATCAACACTGAAGCTTTCTTT. Translated: CASSTQPGLINTEAFF. V is TRBV19 and J is TRBJ1-1, with D hard to call. Germline loops: CDR1 LNHDA, CDR2 SQIVND (reference sequence). Deletions cut 4 bases from V and 2 bases from J, with 17 bases between. This CDR3 region has 16 residues.

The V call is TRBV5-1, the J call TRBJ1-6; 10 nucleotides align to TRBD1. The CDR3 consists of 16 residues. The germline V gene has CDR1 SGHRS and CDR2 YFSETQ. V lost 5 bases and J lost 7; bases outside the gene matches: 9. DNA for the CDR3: TGCGCCAGCAGTTTTGGCCTGGGACAGGGGAATTCACCCCTCCACTTT. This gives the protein CASSFGLGQGNSPLHF.

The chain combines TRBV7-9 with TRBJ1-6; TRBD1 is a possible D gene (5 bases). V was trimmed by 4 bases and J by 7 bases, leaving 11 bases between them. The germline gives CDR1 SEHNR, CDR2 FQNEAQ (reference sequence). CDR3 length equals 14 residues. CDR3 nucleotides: TGTGCCAGCAGCTGGGAGGGGAGAAATTCACCCCTCCACTTT. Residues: CASSWEGRNSPLHF.

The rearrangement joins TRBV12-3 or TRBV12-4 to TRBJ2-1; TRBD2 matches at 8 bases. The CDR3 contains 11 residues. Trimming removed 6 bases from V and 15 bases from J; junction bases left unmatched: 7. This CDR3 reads CASRAGTSLFF. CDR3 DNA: TGTGCCAGCAGGGCCGGGACTAGTCTGTTCTTC.

In nucleotides, the CDR3 is TGTGCCAGTAGCGACAGGGGATATAGCAATCAGCCCCAGCATTTT. Protein: CASSDRGYSNQPQHF. The rearrangement links TRBV19 to TRBJ1-5, with 8 positions matching TRBD1. The CDR3 is made up of 15 amino acids. J was trimmed by 0 bases and V by 6 bases; bases with no gene match: 4. Germline lookup yields CDR1 LNHDA and CDR2 SQIVND (reference sequence).

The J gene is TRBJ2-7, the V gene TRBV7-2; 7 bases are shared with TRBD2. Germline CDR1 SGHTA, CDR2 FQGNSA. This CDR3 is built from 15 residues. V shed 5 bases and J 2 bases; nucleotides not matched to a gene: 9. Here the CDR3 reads CASSPAGRVTYEQYF. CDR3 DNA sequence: TGTGCCAGCAGCCCAGCGGGGCGGGTCACCTACGAGCAGTACTTC.